What follows are 27 T cell receptor beta chains derived from one specimen sequenced in a study of OX40 agonist ivuxolimab in advanced cancers. Produced via immunoSEQ multiplex PCR; TCRdb's table is partial and in-frame only. The sample carries fewer than 75,000 clones, approximately 90% recorded once. The specimen comprised CD4+ or CD8+ T cells sorted from blood, sampled in a trial of the OX40 agonist ivuxolimab. All receptors come from an adult with an advanced solid tumor such as melanoma, head and neck, liver or kidney cancer.

CDR3 residues: CASSMDGMSNYGYTF. The CDR3 nucleotides read TGCGCCAGCAGCATGGACGGAATGTCTAACTATGGCTACACCTTC. The V and J genes are TRBV5-1 and TRBJ1-2, with unresolved D. V lost 4 bases and J 0 bases, leaving 13 bases between the germline ends. Germline CDR1 and CDR2: SGHRS and YFSETQ. This CDR3 is built from 15 residues.

The chain is built from TRBV10-3 and TRBJ1-2; the D gene is possibly TRBD1 (5 bases). This CDR3 is 14 amino acids long. The germline V gene has CDR1 ENHRY and CDR2 SYGVKD. V was trimmed by 6 bases and J by 1 base, leaving 12 bases between them. The CDR3 DNA reads TGTGCCATCAGCAGGGCGGGTATTAACTATGGCTACACCTTC. Residues: CAISRAGINYGYTF.

This chain joins TRBV27 and TRBJ1-5; the D is unclear. V lost 1 base and J lost 1, with 2 bases in between. The germline gives CDR1 MNHEY, CDR2 SMNVEV (reference sequence). This CDR3 has 13 amino acids. The CDR3 loop is CASSLWSNQPQHF. CDR3 DNA sequence: TGTGCCAGCAGTTTATGGAGCAATCAGCCCCAGCATTTT.

This chain connects TRBV5-8 to TRBJ1-2; no reliable D call. From germline, CDR1 is SGHTS and CDR2 YDEGEE. Trimming shortened V by 0 bases and J by 3 bases, and 9 bases separated the two germline ends. The CDR3 length is 14 residues. The CDR3 here is CASSLANRDYGYTF. CDR3 sequence (DNA): TGTGCCAGCAGCTTGGCCAACAGAGACTATGGCTACACCTTC.

This clone showed up just once. The CDR3 nucleotides read TGCGCCAGCAGCCCGACCGACAGGACCTACGAGCAGTACTTC. It encodes CASSPTDRTYEQYF. The chain uses TRBV5-1 and TRBJ2-5; a weak D match, TRBD1 (6 bases). The assigned J gene may be wrong: the sequence end matches TRBJ2-7 better. The germline gives CDR1 SGHRS, CDR2 YFSETQ. The CDR3 length is 14 residues.

The chain couples TRBV19 to TRBJ1-4; the D is unclear. Per the germline V gene, CDR1 is LNHDA and CDR2 is SQIVND (reference sequence). The CDR3 spans 15 residues. With 3 bases removed from V and 9 bases from J, the gap between germline ends came to 17 bases. The DNA of the CDR3 is TGTGCCAGTAGTATCCAGCAGGACCTCCGGCAAAAACTGTTTTTT. Its translation: CASSIQQDLRQKLFF.

This chain links TRBV27 with TRBJ2-3; 8 bases agree with TRBD2. Germline V gives CDR1 MNHEY, CDR2 SMNVEV (reference sequence). The CDR3 has 16 amino acids. Germline trimming cut 3 bases from V and 0 bases from J; bases unmatched to any gene: 5. CDR3 region: CASSFGLAVSTDTQYF. The CDR3 DNA is TGTGCCAGCAGTTTCGGACTAGCAGTTAGCACAGATACGCAGTATTTT.

V and J are TRBV5-1 and TRBJ2-1; 7 nucleotides agree with TRBD2. Germline assignment: CDR1 SGHRS and CDR2 YFSETQ. The CDR3 has 14 amino acids. The junction had 2 bases not matched to a gene; V was cut back by 0 bases and J by 5 bases. In nucleotides, the CDR3 is TGCGCCAGCAGCTTGGTAAGCGGGAACAATGAGCAGTTCTTC. Translating it yields CASSLVSGNNEQFF.

The chain has TRBV7-6 and TRBJ2-5; 7 positions match TRBD2. Unmatched junction bases numbered 20, after V lost 6 bases and J lost 7 bases. Looked up from germline, CDR1 is SGHVS and CDR2 is FNYEAQ. There are 17 residues in the CDR3. The CDR3 spells CASSPNQGLGTKLTQYF. CDR3 DNA: TGTGCCAGCAGTCCCAACCAGGGACTCGGGACTAAGTTGACCCAGTACTTC.

The chain is built from TRBV4-1 and TRBJ1-1; D unclear. This CDR3 has 13 amino acids. Germline loops: CDR1 MGHRA, CDR2 YSYEKL. V was pared by 4 bases and J by 1 base, with 7 bases between. The DNA for the CDR3 is TGCGCCAGCAGCCGCGCACAGAACACTGAAGCTTTCTTT. Protein sequence: CASSRAQNTEAFF.

This rearrangement joins TRBV19 to TRBJ2-1; 8 bases fit TRBD2. Losses at the gene ends were 3 bases for V and 0 bases for J; bases not matched to a gene: 19. Germline CDR1 reads LNHDA; CDR2 reads SQIVND (reference sequence). The CDR3 totals 21 residues. CDR3 DNA: TGTGCCAGTAGTATTCGGAGGGCGGGAGGAAGAGTAGGAGGCTCCTACAATGAGCAGTTCTTC. This translates into CASSIRRAGGRVGGSYNEQFF.

The rearrangement joins TRBV5-6 to TRBJ1-1; D uncertain. V was shortened by 2 bases and J by 1 base, with 3 bases between the two germline ends. CDR1 and CDR2 from the germline V gene are SGHDT and YYEEEE. The CDR3 spans 12 residues. The CDR3 region has the DNA TGTGCCAGCAGCTTCGGGAACACTGAAGCTTTCTTT. Amino acid sequence: CASSFGNTEAFF.

This rearrangement joins TRBV7-8 to TRBJ2-5; 7 nucleotides match TRBD2. Germline CDR1 SGHVS, CDR2 FQNEAQ. The CDR3 covers 13 residues. The ends lost 2 bases at V and 4 bases at J; junction bases unmatched: 1. Written as DNA, the CDR3 is TGTGCCAGCAGCTTACCGGGAGGAGAGACCCAGTACTTC. It specifies CASSLPGGETQYF.

The chain employs TRBV27 and TRBJ2-5; D is possibly TRBD1 (5 bases). From germline, CDR1 is MNHEY and CDR2 SMNVEV (reference sequence). This CDR3 spans 14 amino acids. V was clipped by 3 bases and J by 5 bases, with 13 bases between them. This chain's CDR3 is CASSFSGRAETQYF. The CDR3 DNA reads TGTGCCAGCAGTTTTTCGGGCAGGGCTGAGACCCAGTACTTC.

This clone is medium-sized. The CDR3 DNA follows: TGCAGCGTCTCGTTCCCCCTGCGGGGGGCTTTGCAGTTCTTC. Protein: CSVSFPLRGALQFF. The rearrangement joins TRBV29-1 to TRBJ2-1, with TRBD2 matching 8 bases. CDR1 is SQVTM and CDR2 is ANQGSEA in the germline V gene. The CDR3 spans 14 residues. J was trimmed by 12 bases and V by 6 bases; bases with no gene match: 16.

This chain joins TRBV6-1 and TRBJ1-2, with D tentatively TRBD1 (6 bases). CDR3 length: 14 amino acids. V was pared by 5 bases and J by 0 bases, with 10 bases between. CDR1 is MNHNS and CDR2 is SASEGT in the germline V gene. DNA of the CDR3: TGTGCCAGCAGTCGGACAGCTGCTAACTATGGCTACACCTTC. Translating it yields CASSRTAANYGYTF.

J is TRBJ2-2 and V is TRBV19; 7 positions agree with TRBD1. This CDR3 has 15 amino acids. The V gene's germline CDR1 is LNHDA and CDR2 SQIVND (reference sequence). V was clipped by 7 bases and J by 4 bases; unmatched bases: 9. The CDR3 region is CASNPTGDSTGELFF. The CDR3 DNA sequence: TGTGCCAGTAACCCCACAGGGGATTCCACCGGGGAGCTGTTTTTT.

The V gene is TRBV18, the J gene TRBJ1-1; a possible D gene is TRBD1 (6 bases). CDR1 KGHSH and CDR2 LQKENI come from the germline V gene. The CDR3 length is 17 residues. V was pared by 2 bases and J by 0 bases, with 16 bases between. DNA for the CDR3: TGTGCCAGCTCACCAGCTGCAAGCGGGGGCATGAACACTGAAGCTTTCTTT. Amino acids: CASSPAASGGMNTEAFF. Supplemented by reference TRBV18 and TRBJ1-1, the full variable domain reads NAGVMQNPRHLVRRRGQEARLRCSPMKGHSHVYWYRQLPEEGLKFMVYLQKENIIDESGMPKERFSAEFPKEGPSILRIQQVVRGDSAAYFCASSPAASGGMNTEAFFGQGTRLTVV.

V and J are TRBV28 and TRBJ1-1; D not resolved. CDR1 MDHEN and CDR2 SYDVKM come from the germline V gene. Between the trimmed V and J ends, which lost 2 bases and 2 bases, there was a span of 12 bases. This CDR3 spans 15 amino acids. CDR3 coding DNA: TGTGCCAGCAGTTTAATCTGGGGTCTAAACACTGAAGCTTTCTTT. It specifies CASSLIWGLNTEAFF.

The chain has TRBV21-1 and TRBJ2-3; the DNA was not compared with TRBD1, the D call given in the table. TRBV21-1 is deemed a pseudogene. The CDR3 is made up of 15 amino acids. CDR3 in amino acids: CASSRRTGSADTQYF. DNA of the CDR3: TGTGCCAGCAGCAGACGGACAGGGAGTGCAGATACGCAGTATTTT.

J is TRBJ2-5 and V is TRBV6-6; 14 nucleotides line up with TRBD2. The CDR3 is made up of 14 amino acids. Trimming removed 6 bases from V and 4 bases from J; junction bases left unmatched: 1. Germline V gives CDR1 MNHNY, CDR2 SVGAGI (reference sequence). The CDR3 loop is CASRGLAGVETQYF. CDR3 coding DNA: TGTGCCAGCAGGGGACTAGCGGGAGTAGAGACCCAGTACTTC.

V gene TRBV10-2 combines with J gene TRBJ1-3; weak D call: TRBD1 (5 bases). The V gene's germline CDR1 is WSHSY and CDR2 SAAADI. Trimming left V 8 bases short and J 3 bases short, with 11 bases between. This CDR3 is 13 amino acids long. CDR3 region: CASGPRVGNTIYF. The CDR3 DNA reads TGCGCCAGCGGGCCCAGGGTTGGAAACACCATATATTTT.

The gene calls are TRBV7-9 and TRBJ2-1, with D hard to call. The V gene lost 4 bases and the J gene lost 2 bases, with 12 bases spanning the gap. Germline assignment: CDR1 SEHNR and CDR2 FQNEAQ (reference sequence). The CDR3 spans 15 residues. CDR3 DNA sequence: TGTGCCAGCAGCTCGCTGTACGGAGCCTACAATGAGCAGTTCTTC. Translated: CASSSLYGAYNEQFF.

The chain uses TRBV5-1 and TRBJ2-2; D may be TRBD2 (6 bases). The CDR3 is 15 amino acids. The V and J ends lost 4 bases and 1 base respectively, with 11 bases between them. Germline V lookup: CDR1 SGHRS, CDR2 YFSETQ. CDR3 region: CASSPGAGNTGELFF. The CDR3 region has the DNA TGCGCCAGCAGCCCCGGAGCGGGGAACACCGGGGAGCTGTTTTTT.

The J gene is TRBJ2-7, the V gene TRBV27; 9 nucleotides align to TRBD1. There are 15 residues in the CDR3. Germline CDR1 is MNHEY and CDR2 is SMNVEV (reference sequence). V gave up 7 bases and J gave up 5 bases; unmatched junction bases: 12. This chain's CDR3 is CASNLKGDRAHEQYF. The CDR3 nucleotides are TGTGCCAGCAATCTTAAGGGGGACAGGGCCCACGAGCAGTACTTC.

J is TRBJ1-1 and V is TRBV5-4; 10 positions agree with TRBD1. J was trimmed by 4 bases and V by 4 bases; bases with no gene match: 7. The germline V gene encodes CDR1 SGHNT and CDR2 YYREEE (reference sequence). The length of the CDR3 is 15 residues. The CDR3 is CASSGRDRGFTEAFF. The CDR3 DNA reads as TGTGCCAGCAGCGGCCGGGACAGGGGATTCACTGAAGCTTTCTTT.

The rearrangement uses TRBV10-3 and TRBJ1-2; D gene unclear. Germline assignment: CDR1 ENHRY and CDR2 SYGVKD. This CDR3 spans 13 amino acids. Between the trimmed V and J ends, which lost 3 bases and 4 bases, there was a span of 9 bases. The CDR3 reads CAISEAQTYGYTF. The CDR3 DNA reads TGTGCCATCAGTGAAGCACAGACCTATGGCTACACCTTC.